Shown below are 32 T cell receptor beta chains from a single sample sequenced in a study of identical twins. Via MiXCR, TCRdb re-called the 5' RACE reads, giving one row per CDR3 protein. The sample contains about 690,000 distinct CDR3 sequences, approximately 6% of which appear only once. Sequenced: naive T cells sorted from blood. The source is a man aged 18 to 30 in good health.

The chain links TRBV11-1 to TRBJ2-4; D perhaps matches TRBD2 (6 bases). The germline V gene has CDR1 SGHAT and CDR2 FQDESV (reference sequence). V shed 5 bases and J shed 3 bases, with 14 bases lying between them. CDR3 length: 15 amino acids. The CDR3: CASSPQRRGKNIQYF. Here the CDR3 DNA reads TGTGCCAGCAGCCCGCAACGGAGGGGCAAAAACATTCAGTACTTC.

This clonotype was seen repeatedly, ten times or more. The rearrangement links TRBV29-1 to TRBJ1-1; 7 bases agree with TRBD1. V dropped 6 bases and J dropped 3; count of bases not matched to a gene: 4. The CDR3 sequence is 12 residues long. Germline values: CDR1 SQVTM, CDR2 ANQGSEA. CDR3 DNA sequence: TGCAGCGTCGTACAGGGGTACACTGAAGCTTTCTTT. Its protein is CSVVQGYTEAFF.

There are many counts of this clonotype. The V and J genes are TRBV6-5 and TRBJ2-7; no clear D. The V gene's germline CDR1 is MNHEY and CDR2 SVGAGI. The CDR3 loop spans 12 amino acids. Trimming pared 4 bases from V and 5 bases from J, leaving 9 bases between. The CDR3 nucleotides are TGTGCCAGCAGTTCGGACGGACACGAGCAGTACGTC. It is translated as CASSSDGHEQYV.

This clonotype was seen many times. J is TRBJ2-7 and V is TRBV2; weak D call: TRBD2 (6 bases). The CDR3 covers 15 residues. Per germline, CDR1 SNHLY and CDR2 FYNNEI. Deletions cut 10 bases from V and 3 bases from J, with 22 bases between. CDR3 region: CATQSLGGPYYEQYF. The CDR3, as DNA: TGTGCCACCCAGAGTTTGGGAGGCCCATACTACGAGCAGTACTTC.

The sample holds many counts of this clonotype. The rearrangement links TRBV24-1 to TRBJ2-5, with D unclear. This CDR3 is built from 12 residues. Per the germline V gene, CDR1 is KGHDR and CDR2 is SFDVKD. The V gene lost 2 bases and the J gene lost 4 bases, with 4 bases spanning the gap. CDR3 amino acids: CATSDWRETQYF. The CDR3 nucleotides are TGTGCCACCAGTGATTGGAGAGAGACCCAGTACTTC.

This clonotype was found a few times. The chain links TRBV6-5 to TRBJ2-2, with 8 bases aligning to TRBD1. The J segment lost 6 bases and the V segment lost 4 bases, leaving 7 bases of the junction unmatched. This CDR3 spans 15 amino acids. CDR1 and CDR2 from the germline V gene are MNHEY and SVGAGI. This CDR3 is CASSFFATGAGELFF. Written as DNA, the CDR3 is TGTGCCAGCAGTTTTTTCGCGACAGGGGCCGGGGAGCTGTTTTTT.

This clonotype was found a few times. The V and J genes are TRBV6-2 or TRBV6-3 and TRBJ2-1; 10 bases match TRBD2. This CDR3 is 16 amino acids long. V was clipped by 6 bases and J by 2 bases; unmatched bases: 7. Germline loops: CDR1 MNHEY, CDR2 SVGEGT. This CDR3 is CASSPSSGSPYNEQFF. CDR3 coding DNA: TGTGCCAGCAGCCCTTCTAGCGGGAGCCCCTACAATGAGCAGTTCTTC.

This clonotype was seen more than once but under ten times. This chain uses TRBV7-7 with TRBJ2-1; TRBD1 is a possible D gene (6 bases). The CDR3 covers 14 residues. The V gene's germline CDR1 is SSHAT and CDR2 FNYEAQ (reference sequence). V lost 5 bases to trimming and J lost 0 bases, with 8 bases between them. The CDR3 loop reads CASSRDNSYNEQFF. CDR3 sequence (DNA): TGTGCCAGCAGCCGGGACAACTCCTACAATGAGCAGTTCTTC.

This clonotype was seen at least ten times. The chain is built from TRBV2 and TRBJ2-7; perhaps TRBD2 as D (5 bases). The germline gives CDR1 SNHLY, CDR2 FYNNEI. V gave up 7 bases and J gave up 0 bases, with 10 bases separating them. The CDR3 spans 13 residues. The CDR3 loop reads CASKPAGSYEQYF. The CDR3 DNA reads as TGTGCCAGCAAACCTGCGGGCTCCTACGAGCAGTACTTC.

This clonotype was counted at least ten times. The rearrangement uses TRBV5-1 and TRBJ1-6; a weak D match, TRBD1 (6 bases). Germline CDR1 reads SGHRS; CDR2 reads YFSETQ. V lost 3 bases and J 9 bases, leaving 19 bases between the germline ends. The CDR3 is made up of 16 amino acids. CDR3 sequence reads: CASSSMDSVEASPLHF. The CDR3 DNA reads TGCGCCAGCAGCTCTATGGACAGCGTGGAAGCTTCACCCCTCCACTTT.

Only a few counts were recorded for this clonotype. This chain joins TRBV11-3 and TRBJ2-1; 8 bases map to TRBD2. CDR3 length: 15 amino acids. V gave up 5 bases and J gave up 9 bases; unmatched junction bases: 12. Germline CDR1 SGHNT, CDR2 YENEEA. For the CDR3, the DNA is TGTGCCAGCAGCGAAGGCCAGCGGGGGTTGAGTGAGCAGTTCTTC. Its protein product is CASSEGQRGLSEQFF.

This clonotype was picked up a small number of times. This chain links TRBV6-2 or TRBV6-3 with TRBJ2-7, with TRBD2 identical over 12 bases. Looked up from germline, CDR1 is MNHEY and CDR2 is SVGEGT. Germline trimming cut 6 bases from V and 3 bases from J; bases unmatched to any gene: 3. CDR3 length: 14 amino acids. The CDR3 DNA reads TGTGCCAGCAGGCGGACTAGCGGGATCTACGAGCAGTACTTC. Translating it yields CASRRTSGIYEQYF.

The gene calls are TRBV10-3 and TRBJ1-1; the match to TRBD1 covers 7 bases. The germline V gene has CDR1 ENHRY and CDR2 SYGVKD. This CDR3 has 14 residues. Trimming cost V 6 bases and J 1 base; bases outside gene matches: 5. The DNA for the CDR3 is TGTGCCATCAGGGCGGGACAGACGAACACTGAAGCTTTCTTT. Translating it yields CAIRAGQTNTEAFF.

V and J are TRBV7-2 and TRBJ2-2; no definite D call. Between the trimmed V and J ends, which lost 4 bases and 2 bases, there was a span of 8 bases. Germline V gene sequence: CDR1 SGHTA, CDR2 FQGNSA. This CDR3 spans 14 amino acids. The CDR3 DNA sequence: TGTGCCAGCAGCTACGACCCAAACACCGGGGAGCTGTTTTTT. Translating it yields CASSYDPNTGELFF. Combining the CDR3 with reference TRBV7-2 and TRBJ2-2 gives the whole variable domain GAGVSQSPSNKVTEKGKDVELRCDPISGHTALYWYRQSLGQGLEFLIYFQGNSAPDKSGLPSDRFSAERTGGSVSTLTIQRTQQEDSAVYLCASSYDPNTGELFFGEGSRLTVL.

The chain couples TRBV18 to TRBJ2-5, with a tentative D call TRBD2 (7 bases). V was clipped by 2 bases and J by 5 bases, with 15 bases between them. CDR3 length: 15 residues. Germline CDR1 KGHSH, CDR2 LQKENI. CDR3 protein: CASSPTGGRLETQYF. The CDR3, as DNA: TGTGCCAGCTCACCAACGGGGGGCCGGTTGGAGACCCAGTACTTC.

This clonotype was seen more than once but under ten times. The J gene is TRBJ2-3, the V gene TRBV6-1; possibly TRBD2 for D (6 bases). V shed 2 bases and J shed 6 bases, with 18 bases lying between them. Germline CDR1 MNHNS, CDR2 SASEGT. The CDR3 covers 16 residues. The CDR3 coding sequence is TGTGCCAGCAGTGAAAGTTACGGGGGACCCGGGGATACGCAGTATTTT. As protein: CASSESYGGPGDTQYF.

V is TRBV5-6 and J is TRBJ1-5; 7 bases are a match to TRBD1. The CDR3 totals 15 residues. CDR1 and CDR2 (germline): SGHDT, YYEEEE. The V and J ends lost 4 bases and 4 bases, in that order; junction bases with no gene match: 8. The CDR3 here is CASSATGTVNQPQHF. CDR3 nucleotide sequence: TGTGCCAGCAGCGCGACCGGGACAGTGAATCAGCCCCAGCATTTT.

This clonotype was recorded at least ten times. The genes are TRBV7-6 and TRBJ2-7; D assignment may be TRBD1 or TRBD2 (5 bases each). CDR3 length: 16 amino acids. V lost 5 bases and J lost 4, with 21 bases in between. Germline values: CDR1 SGHVS, CDR2 FNYEAQ. The CDR3 loop reads CASSASGVGGDYEQYV. For the CDR3, the DNA is TGTGCCAGCAGCGCCTCTGGGGTTGGGGGTGATTACGAGCAGTACGTC.

This sequence joins TRBV7-9 and TRBJ2-7; 11 nucleotides align to TRBD1. The V gene's germline CDR1 is SEHNR and CDR2 FQNEAQ (reference sequence). With V trimmed by 1 base and J by 6 bases, 2 bases remained unmatched. The CDR3 extends over 14 amino acids. The CDR3 DNA reads as TGTGCCAGCAGCTTAGAGGGACAGGGGGGCGAGCAGTACTTC. It specifies CASSLEGQGGEQYF.

This clonotype was detected only a few times. The V call is TRBV6-2 or TRBV6-3, the J call TRBJ2-1; D perhaps matches TRBD2 (6 bases). Germline CDR1 reads MNHEY; CDR2 reads SVGEGT. Trimming took 0 bases from V and 1 from J, leaving 16 bases between them. The CDR3 covers 18 residues. This CDR3 reads CASSYSILATYSYNEQFF. The CDR3 bases are TGTGCCAGCAGTTACTCGATTCTAGCGACCTATTCCTACAATGAGCAGTTCTTC.

This clonotype was seen at least ten times. The chain combines TRBV6-5 with TRBJ1-3; D not certain. Germline-derived CDR1 and CDR2 are MNHEY and SVGAGI. This CDR3 has 14 amino acids. Trimming removed 2 bases from V and 0 bases from J, with 5 bases in between. The CDR3 DNA sequence: TGTGCCAGCAGTTACGGGGTCTCTGGAAACACCATATATTTT. Its translation: CASSYGVSGNTIYF.

This clonotype was picked up many times. The genes are TRBV29-1 and TRBJ2-1, with 11 positions matching TRBD2. Germline V gives CDR1 SQVTM, CDR2 ANQGSEA. V shed 6 bases and J 0 bases; nucleotides not matched to a gene: 7. The CDR3 covers 16 residues. CDR3 amino acids: CSVGGTSGSSYNEQFF. CDR3 in DNA: TGCAGCGTGGGGGGGACTAGCGGTAGCTCCTACAATGAGCAGTTCTTC.

This clonotype was seen ten or more times. Germline is not matched at one junction end, which may reflect a read error. V usage is TRBV7-9 and J usage is TRBJ1-1; D remains unclear. Germline V gene sequence: CDR1 SEHNR, CDR2 FQNEAQ (reference sequence). This CDR3 is built from 13 residues. The CDR3, as DNA: TGCGCCAGCAGCCGCGGGGTGAACACTGAAGCTTTCTTT. It codes for CASSRGVNTEAFF.

This clonotype was found a few times. The J gene is TRBJ2-1, the V gene TRBV5-1; TRBD2 matches 7 bases. This CDR3 is 13 amino acids long. Trimming took 0 bases from V and 16 from J; bases not matched to a gene: 10. CDR1 is SGHRS, CDR2 YFSETQ, per germline. CDR3 sequence: CASSLDRGGSNFF. CDR3 bases: TGCGCCAGCAGCTTGGATAGGGGCGGGAGTAACTTCTTC.

V is TRBV5-1 and J is TRBJ1-1; 8 nucleotides agree with TRBD1. The V and J ends lost 1 base and 1 base, in that order; junction bases with no gene match: 3. CDR3 length equals 15 residues. CDR1 and CDR2 from the germline V gene are SGHRS and YFSETQ. CDR3 protein: CASSLKQGGNTEAFF. Here the CDR3 DNA reads TGCGCCAGCAGCTTGAAACAGGGGGGGAACACTGAAGCTTTCTTT.

Only a few counts were recorded for this clonotype. The chain couples TRBV7-9 to TRBJ1-5, with unresolved D. Trimming shortened V by 11 bases and J by 8 bases, and 4 bases separated the two germline ends. Germline CDR1 is SEHNR and CDR2 is FQNEAQ (reference sequence). The CDR3 loop spans 8 amino acids. CDR3 residues: CAVEPQHF. In DNA form, the CDR3 reads TGTGCCGTCGAGCCCCAGCATTTT.

This chain joins TRBV7-9 and TRBJ2-7; 8 nucleotides align to TRBD1. Germline assignment: CDR1 SEHNR and CDR2 FQNEAQ (reference sequence). The CDR3 sequence is 14 residues long. The junction had 5 bases not matched to a gene; V was cut back by 6 bases and J by 1 base. This chain's CDR3 is CASSLTGVSYEQYV. DNA for the CDR3: TGTGCCAGCAGTCTGACAGGGGTGTCCTACGAGCAGTACGTC.

There are many counts of this clonotype. The gene calls are TRBV12-3 or TRBV12-4 and TRBJ2-3, with D uncertain. The CDR3 spans 15 residues. V dropped 2 bases and J dropped 0 bases, with 9 bases sitting between them. As DNA, the CDR3 is TGTGCCAGCAGTTTAAGTAGGAGTAGCACAGATACGCAGTATTTT. Its translation is CASSLSRSSTDTQYF.

This clonotype was found many times. The CDR3 sequence: CASSLRTSGSSGANVLTF. The CDR3 region has the DNA TGTGCCAGCAGCCTAAGGACTAGCGGGAGCTCTGGGGCCAACGTCCTGACTTTC. The chain combines TRBV4-2 with TRBJ2-6, with 13 nucleotides matching TRBD2. Germline V gene sequence: CDR1 LGHNA, CDR2 YNFKEQ. The CDR3 totals 18 residues. J was trimmed by 0 bases and V by 4 bases; bases with no gene match: 3.

Note on this clonotype: Possible read error: a much larger clone is one base away. CDR3 bases: TGCGCCAGCAGCTTCACAGGCCTTCGGTATGCAAACACCATATATTTT. It is translated as CASSFTGLRYANTIYF. The chain uses TRBV5-1 and TRBJ1-3; maybe TRBD1 (5 bases). Germline V CDR1 and CDR2: SGHRS, YFSETQ. Trimming removed 2 bases from V and 6 bases from J, with 18 bases in between. The CDR3 extends over 16 amino acids.

This clonotype was seen at least ten times. This chain connects TRBV20-1 to TRBJ2-7, with 10 bases lining up with TRBD2. The trim removed 6 bases at V and 3 bases at J, leaving 5 bases unmatched. From germline, CDR1 is DFQATT and CDR2 SNEGSKA (reference sequence). The CDR3 has 13 amino acids. CDR3 DNA sequence: TGCAGTGCCGCTAGCGGGAGTGGCTACGAGCAGTACTTC. Translating it yields CSAASGSGYEQYF.

The sample holds many counts of this clonotype. The CDR3 is CASSPGPSGLAENTGELFF. CDR3 DNA: TGTGCCAGCAGCCCTGGACCTTCGGGACTAGCGGAGAACACCGGGGAGCTGTTTTTT. The chain carries TRBV11-1 and TRBJ2-2; 11 nucleotides match TRBD2. The trim removed 5 bases at V and 1 base at J, leaving 12 bases unmatched. Germline V lookup: CDR1 SGHAT, CDR2 FQDESV (reference sequence). The CDR3 runs 19 residues.